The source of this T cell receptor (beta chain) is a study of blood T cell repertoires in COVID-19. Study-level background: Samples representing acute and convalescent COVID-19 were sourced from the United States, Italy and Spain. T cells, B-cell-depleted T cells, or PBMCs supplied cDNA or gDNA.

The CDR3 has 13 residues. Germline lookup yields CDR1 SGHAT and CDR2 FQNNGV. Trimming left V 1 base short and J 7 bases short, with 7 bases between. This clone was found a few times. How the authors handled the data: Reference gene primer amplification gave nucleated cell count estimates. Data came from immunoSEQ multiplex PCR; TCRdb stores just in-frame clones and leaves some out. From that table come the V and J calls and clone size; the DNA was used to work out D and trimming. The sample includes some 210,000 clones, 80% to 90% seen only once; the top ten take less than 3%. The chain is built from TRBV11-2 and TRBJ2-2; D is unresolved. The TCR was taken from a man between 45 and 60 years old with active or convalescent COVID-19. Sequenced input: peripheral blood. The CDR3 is CASSLVEYGELFF. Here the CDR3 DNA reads TGTGCCAGCAGCTTAGTTGAGTACGGGGAGCTGTTTTTT.